This entry lists 27 T cell receptor beta chains sequenced from one sample in a study of blood T cell repertoires in COVID-19. Assay: immunoSEQ multiplex PCR; the TCRdb copy retains only in-frame clones and omits some. The sample consists of roughly 120,000 clones, approximately 84% of them appearing once. Sequenced material: peripheral blood. All receptors derive from a woman aged 60-75 years with acute or convalescent COVID-19.

V gene TRBV10-3 combines with J gene TRBJ2-1, with TRBD1 as a possible D gene (5 bases). Trimming cost V 11 bases and J 0 bases, with 11 bases left between them. The CDR3 spans 13 residues. Looked up from germline, CDR1 is ENHRY and CDR2 is SYGVKD. The CDR3: CAVGASSYNEQFF. CDR3 in DNA: TGTGCCGTAGGGGCGAGCTCCTACAATGAGCAGTTCTTC.

CDR3 coding DNA: TGCGCCAGCAGCTCAGGGAATAGCGGGGCTAACCAAGAGACCCAGTACTTC. Its translation: CASSSGNSGANQETQYF. This chain joins TRBV5-1 and TRBJ2-5, with 8 positions matching TRBD2. Germline trimming cut 3 bases from V and 0 bases from J; bases unmatched to any gene: 10. CDR1 SGHRS and CDR2 YFSETQ come from the germline V gene. This CDR3 is built from 17 residues.

The chain employs TRBV18 and TRBJ1-1, with 8 bases matching TRBD1. This CDR3 has 14 amino acids. CDR1 is KGHSH, CDR2 LQKENI, per germline. V lost 7 bases to trimming and J lost 4 bases; unmatched junction nucleotides: 8. The CDR3 DNA sequence: TGTGCCAGCTTGACAGGGGATCAGGGCACTGAAGCTTTCTTT. Its translation: CASLTGDQGTEAFF.

V gene TRBV13 combines with J gene TRBJ2-5; D remains unclear. Germline V CDR1 and CDR2: PRHDT, FYEKMQ (reference sequence). V gave up 2 bases and J gave up 1 base, with 5 bases separating them. The CDR3 is 13 residues long. The CDR3 region is CASSLLGQETQYF. DNA of the CDR3: TGTGCCAGCAGCTTACTAGGCCAAGAGACCCAGTACTTC.

The chain couples TRBV18 to TRBJ2-7; TRBD1 agrees at 7 bases. Trimming cost V 1 base and J 0 bases; bases outside gene matches: 0. Per the germline V gene, CDR1 is KGHSH and CDR2 is LQKENI. The CDR3 length is 14 residues. The CDR3: CASSPRDSSYEQYV. For the CDR3, the DNA is TGTGCCAGCTCACCACGGGACAGCTCCTACGAGCAGTACGTC.

This chain uses TRBV5-6 with TRBJ2-1, with a weak D call TRBD1 (6 bases). Between the trimmed V and J ends, which lost 0 bases and 8 bases, there was a span of 9 bases. The CDR3 is 13 residues long. The germline gives CDR1 SGHDT, CDR2 YYEEEE. The DNA for the CDR3 is TGTGCCAGCAGCTTGGTGTCAGGGGATGAGCAGTTCTTC. Translating gives CASSLVSGDEQFF. The complete variable domain, with remaining parts taken from reference TRBV5-6 and TRBJ2-1, reads DAGVTQSPTHLIKTRGQQVTLRCSPKSGHDTVSWYQQALGQGPQFIFQYYEEEERQRGNFPDRFSGHQFPNYSSELNVNALLLGDSALYLCASSLVSGDEQFFGPGTRLTVL.

The rearrangement links TRBV28 to TRBJ2-4; 7 positions agree with TRBD1. V trimming: 7 bases; J trimming: 0 bases; junction bases outside the gene matches: 6. CDR3 length: 15 amino acids. Germline V lookup: CDR1 MDHEN, CDR2 SYDVKM. In nucleotides, the CDR3 is TGTGCCAGCACAGGGACAGCGAGAGCCAAAAACATTCAGTACTTC. Protein sequence: CASTGTARAKNIQYF.

The chain recombines TRBV7-9 with TRBJ2-2; TRBD1 aligns across 7 bases. Germline V gene sequence: CDR1 SEHNR, CDR2 FQNEAQ (reference sequence). This CDR3 region has 15 residues. Trimming cost V 4 bases and J 6 bases; bases outside gene matches: 8. The CDR3 spells CASSSQGMISGELFF. CDR3 bases: TGTGCCAGCAGCTCACAGGGGATGATTTCCGGGGAGCTGTTTTTT.

The chain's CDR3 is CASGRTGASSYNSPLHF. The CDR3 DNA sequence: TGTGCCAGCGGGCGGACAGGGGCTAGCTCCTATAATTCACCCCTCCACTTT. The rearrangement links TRBV4-2 to TRBJ1-6, with 9 bases aligning to TRBD1. Germline values: CDR1 LGHNA, CDR2 YNFKEQ. V was pared by 8 bases and J by 0 bases, with 8 bases of the junction left unmatched. The CDR3 spans 17 residues.

The chain couples TRBV4-2 to TRBJ2-2; 7 positions agree with TRBD2. Trimming at V came to 0 bases and at J to 2 bases, leaving 6 bases not matched to a gene. CDR1 and CDR2 (germline): LGHNA, YNFKEQ. The CDR3 spans 17 residues. CDR3 in DNA: TGTGCCAGCAGCCAAGATAAGGGACTACCTAACACCGGGGAGCTGTTTTTT. As protein: CASSQDKGLPNTGELFF.

This sequence joins TRBV30 and TRBJ1-3; D is unclear. Trimming shortened V by 4 bases and J by 4 bases, and 8 bases separated the two germline ends. Looked up from germline, CDR1 is GTSNPN and CDR2 is SVGIG (reference sequence). The CDR3 covers 12 residues. CDR3 coding DNA: TGTGCCTGGATCAACTTAGGAAACACCATATATTTT. Translating it yields CAWINLGNTIYF. The variable domain in full, with the rest retrieved from reference TRBV30 and TRBJ1-3, is SQTIHQWPATLVQPVGSPLSLECTVEGTSNPNLYWYRQAAGRGLQLLFYSVGIGQISSEVPQNLSASRPQDRQFILSSKKLLLSDSGFYLCAWINLGNTIYFGEGSWLTVV.

V usage is TRBV5-1 and J usage is TRBJ2-1; 8 bases align to TRBD2. Per the germline V gene, CDR1 is SGHRS and CDR2 is YFSETQ. CDR3 length: 15 residues. V was pared by 6 bases and J by 6 bases, with 11 bases of the junction left unmatched. Written as DNA, the CDR3 is TGCGCCAGCACCTCCGGGGGGGCCGGGGCCAATGAGCAGTTCTTC. Protein: CASTSGGAGANEQFF.

CDR3 protein: CASSYEGPGANVLTF. CDR3 coding DNA: TGTGCCAGCAGCTACGAGGGCCCTGGGGCCAACGTCCTGACTTTC. The chain is built from TRBV7-9 and TRBJ2-6, with D possibly TRBD2 on 5 matching bases. The germline gives CDR1 SEHNR, CDR2 FQNEAQ (reference sequence). The CDR3 sequence is 15 residues long. Trimming shortened V by 4 bases and J by 2 bases, and 9 bases separated the two germline ends.

This rearrangement joins TRBV27 to TRBJ1-5, with 7 bases aligning to TRBD1. The V gene's germline CDR1 is MNHEY and CDR2 SMNVEV (reference sequence). The CDR3 totals 16 residues. The J segment lost 2 bases and the V segment lost 4 bases, leaving 8 bases of the junction unmatched. The CDR3 DNA reads TGTGCCAGCAGTTCCTCCGGACAGGTGGGCAATCAGCCCCAGCATTTT. It encodes CASSSSGQVGNQPQHF.

The chain links TRBV3-1 (or the pseudogene TRBV3-2) to TRBJ2-2, with 12 bases matching TRBD2. Germline V gene lookup returns CDR1 LGHDT and CDR2 YNNKEL (reference sequence). The CDR3 covers 21 residues. J lost 1 base, V lost 1 base, and 13 bases had no gene match. The chain's CDR3 is CASSQVALAGGPRKNTGELFF. The CDR3 DNA sequence: TGTGCCAGCAGCCAAGTGGCCCTAGCGGGGGGGCCGCGAAAGAACACCGGGGAGCTGTTTTTT.

This clone has just a few counts. This chain uses TRBV7-8 with TRBJ1-5, with D possibly being TRBD1 (6 bases). The CDR3 loop spans 14 amino acids. CDR1 and CDR2 (germline): SGHVS, FQNEAQ. V gave up 5 bases and J gave up 7 bases, with 15 bases separating them. The CDR3 nucleotides are TGTGCCAGCAGCACCAGGGGTTCTGTGCAGCCCCAGCATTTT. Residues: CASSTRGSVQPQHF.

The chain carries TRBV6-5 and TRBJ1-5, with 9 bases fitting TRBD1. The V gene's germline CDR1 is MNHEY and CDR2 SVGAGI. The CDR3 runs 15 residues. The V segment lost 6 bases and the J segment 5 bases; nucleotides outside the gene matches: 8. Here the CDR3 DNA reads TGTGCCAGCAGCCCGGACAGGGGCCCTTATCAGCCCCAGCATTTT. Its translation is CASSPDRGPYQPQHF.

The V call is TRBV13, the J call TRBJ1-2; TRBD1 might be the D (5 bases). This CDR3 has 14 residues. V was pared by 0 bases and J by 3 bases, with 8 bases between. Per the germline V gene, CDR1 is PRHDT and CDR2 is FYEKMQ (reference sequence). This chain's CDR3 is CASSLGGDYYGYTF. The DNA for the CDR3 is TGTGCCAGCAGCTTAGGAGGGGACTACTATGGCTACACCTTC.

The chain couples TRBV6-6 to TRBJ1-1, with TRBD1 identical over 7 bases. Losses at the gene ends were 5 bases for V and 6 bases for J; bases not matched to a gene: 18. Per the germline V gene, CDR1 is MNHNY and CDR2 is SVGAGI (reference sequence). The CDR3 is 17 residues long. The CDR3 bases are TGTGCCAGCAGTCCTCCCCCGGGACAGACTAGGCAAGCTGAAGCTTTCTTT. Residues: CASSPPPGQTRQAEAFF.

This chain links TRBV5-1 with TRBJ1-2; 7 bases map to TRBD1. CDR1 is SGHRS, CDR2 YFSETQ, per germline. This CDR3 contains 14 residues. The junction had 3 bases not matched to a gene; V was cut back by 0 bases and J by 4 bases. CDR3 sequence reads: CASSLDRGVYGYTF. The CDR3 DNA reads TGCGCCAGCAGCTTGGACAGGGGCGTCTATGGCTACACCTTC.

The chain recombines TRBV6-5 with TRBJ2-1; D may be TRBD2 (5 bases). This CDR3 has 13 amino acids. Trimming took off 2 bases at V and 10 bases at J, with 12 bases between the two ends. Germline CDR1 MNHEY, CDR2 SVGAGI. CDR3 residues: CASSYGRTREQFF. CDR3 DNA: TGTGCCAGCAGTTACGGGCGGACTCGAGAGCAGTTCTTC.

The chain is built from TRBV7-3 and TRBJ1-2; D possibly corresponds to TRBD1 (6 bases). The germline gives CDR1 SGHTA, CDR2 FQGTGA. The V and J ends lost 3 bases and 11 bases respectively, with 16 bases between them. The CDR3 extends over 13 amino acids. CDR3 DNA sequence: TGTGCCAGCAGCTTGAGGGCAGGGGAAAGGTACACCTTC. This translates into CASSLRAGERYTF.

The chain couples TRBV19 to TRBJ1-1, with a possible D match to TRBD1 (5 bases). CDR1 LNHDA and CDR2 SQIVND come from the germline V gene (reference sequence). The CDR3 totals 13 residues. V was cut by 3 bases and J by 3 bases, with 8 bases left in between. DNA of the CDR3: TGTGCCAGTAGTATCAGGGTGGACACTGAAGCTTTCTTT. Translation: CASSIRVDTEAFF.

The V gene is TRBV11-2, the J gene TRBJ2-1; 8 bases match TRBD1. Germline V gives CDR1 SGHAT, CDR2 FQNNGV. The CDR3 runs to 15 residues. J gave up 4 bases and V 4 bases, and 6 bases lay outside the gene matches. This CDR3 reads CASSSGQGSYNEQFF. The CDR3 DNA sequence: TGTGCCAGCAGCTCCGGACAGGGCTCTTACAATGAGCAGTTCTTC.

In DNA, the CDR3 is TGTGCCAGCAGCTTGGGATCCGGGTTTATCACCGGGGAGCTGTTTTTT. Translated, it gives CASSLGSGFITGELFF. The J gene is TRBJ2-2, the V gene TRBV5-6, with unresolved D. This CDR3 has 16 residues. The germline V gene encodes CDR1 SGHDT and CDR2 YYEEEE. The V and J ends lost 0 bases and 4 bases respectively, with 13 bases between them.

The chain uses TRBV9 and TRBJ2-2; 10 bases align to TRBD2. The J segment lost 8 bases and the V segment lost 0 bases, leaving 7 bases of the junction unmatched. This CDR3 is 16 amino acids long. Germline lookup yields CDR1 SGDLS and CDR2 YYNGEE. The CDR3: CASSVASGGEGGELFF. The DNA for the CDR3 is TGTGCCAGCAGCGTAGCTAGCGGGGGTGAAGGAGGGGAGCTGTTTTTT.

The CDR3 is CASSPRGGPRGGYTF. In DNA, the CDR3 is TGTGCCAGCAGCCCCAGGGGCGGGCCGAGAGGGGGCTACACCTTC. This rearrangement joins TRBV3-1 (or the pseudogene TRBV3-2) to TRBJ1-2; a possible D gene is TRBD1 (6 bases). This CDR3 spans 15 amino acids. Between the trimmed V and J ends, which lost 4 bases and 8 bases, there was a span of 20 bases. The germline gives CDR1 LGHDT, CDR2 YNNKEL (reference sequence).